This T cell receptor beta chain was profiled in a study of regulatory T cells in long-lasting Graves disease. The time point was: newly diagnosed GD, antithyroid drugs for less than 3 months. With RNA extracted from PBMCs as input, the TCR library was made. Germline V CDR1 and CDR2: SNHLY, FYNNEI. This CDR3 is 12 amino acids long. Trimming left V 6 bases short and J 3 bases short, with 6 bases between. This clonotype was recorded many times. The authors built TCR beta libraries using iRepertoire HTBI primers and Arm-PCR of CDR3 regions. TCRdb redid the calling of the multiplex PCR reads with MiXCR, one entry per CDR3 protein. Among hundreds of thousands of distinct CDR3 sequences, 15% to 20% were seen once, and the ten largest hold roughly 35%.

The chain combines TRBV2 with TRBJ1-3; no definite D call. This sequence originates from a female donor with Graves disease. Sample: peripheral blood mononuclear cells (PBMCs), taken at new diagnosis, from a patient treated with antithyroid drugs. The CDR3 nucleotides are TGTGCCAGCAGGGACCATGGAAACACCATATATTTT. Encoded protein: CASRDHGNTIYF.